Given below is one T cell receptor beta chain in context. Its target antigen remains unknown. No clone much larger than this one lies a single base away; base qualities are absent. This entry comes from a study of CD8+ T cells in alopecia areata (dated by TCRdb to about 2018). Notes on the research overall: The treated patients took part in an open-label pilot trial in which moderate-to-severe alopecia areata was treated with oral tofacitinib at 5 to 10 mg twice daily. Tofacitinib was administered for 6 to 18 months, and 6 months of follow-up off drug were then conducted to assess delayed response and recurrence. To study T cell clonal expansion in alopecia areata, the researchers applied high-throughput TCRbeta sequencing to both the C3H/HeJ mouse model and human patients. Scalp tissue and sorted CD4+ and CD8+ peripheral blood T cells from patchy and totalis/universalis alopecia areata patients and from healthy controls were covered by human TCRbeta sequencing. Biopsies were taken from tofacitinib-treated patients at baseline and again at 4 and 24 weeks into treatment, and several of those patients also had a later scalp biopsy. Clonality in the scalp was compared among normal scalp (n=4), patchy alopecia areata scalp (n=8), and alopecia totalis/universalis scalp (n=8). The RNA source kit depended on sample type: the PAXgene miRNA kit for fixed scalp, the miRNeasy kit for PBMCs, and the RNeasy kit for mouse skin. immunoSEQ multiplex PCR using 35 Vbeta forward primers and 13 Jbeta reverse primers was used to amplify TCRbeta CDR3 regions. What the authors observed across the whole study: Lesional scalp, especially in alopecia totalis/universalis, showed higher clonality and more expanded CD8+ clones than normal scalp, suggesting antigenic drive. Shared TCR sequences between patients were less evident than in mice, which may be partly attributable to HLA diversity in the patient population. Resident alphabeta T cells in normal human skin are also sequenced, complicating scalp TCR repertoire analysis, unlike mouse skin dominated by gammadelta T cells.

Library prep was done by the immunoSEQ multiplex PCR assay. RNA was extracted from all samples and reverse transcribed into cDNA, which served as template for TCR sequencing. First-strand cDNA was synthesized with SuperScript III using a 2:1 mix of oligo-dT and random hexamers. A synthetic immune receptor repertoire was used to assess amplification bias, and residual bias was removed computationally. From the authors' description of their analysis: Raw reads were preprocessed to remove errors, and CDR3 was defined according to IMGT conventions as the region from the conserved cysteine to phenylalanine. To get clonality, Shannon entropy was normalized by log2 of the number of productive unique TCRs and the result was subtracted from 1. CD4 or CD8 identity of scalp clones was inferred by cross-referencing scalp TCRbeta sequences with sorted blood CD4 and CD8 repertoires. In TCRdb, the immuneACCESS table is reduced to in-frame sequences with V and J assigned. These tables do not hold every clone; where another copy was compared, an unresolved V gene accounts for under half, and the others remain unexplained. D and trimming were read from the DNA, whereas the V and J calls and clone size are those reported in that table. The sample data list about 150,000 clones, and around 50% of these were observed just once. Of the sample, roughly a fifth is held by the ten largest clones.

From the germline V gene, CDR1 is SGDLS and CDR2 is YYNGEE. V lost 0 bases and J lost 5 bases; the stretch between them is 14 bases long. The CDR3 holds 15 amino acids from the cysteine to the phenylalanine. Only the CDR3 region is kept as DNA, spanning 45 bases read in frame from base 1. Reading the label with the study, this specimen's time point is: baseline before oral tofacitinib. Peripheral blood and lesional scalp punch biopsies were obtained from patients with alopecia areata. PBMCs were isolated by density centrifugation and stained for CD3, CD4 and CD8, and CD4+ and CD8+ T cells were sorted on a FACSAria.

The chain employs TRBV9 and TRBJ1-1; the D gene identity is not certain. This receptor was obtained from a human donor with alopecia areata. Specimen: CD8+ T cells sorted from blood, collected at week 0. The DNA reads as follows: TGTGCCAGCAGCGTAGCATCCGGGATAGGGACTGAAGCTTTCTTT. Translated, it reads CASSVASGIGTEAFF.